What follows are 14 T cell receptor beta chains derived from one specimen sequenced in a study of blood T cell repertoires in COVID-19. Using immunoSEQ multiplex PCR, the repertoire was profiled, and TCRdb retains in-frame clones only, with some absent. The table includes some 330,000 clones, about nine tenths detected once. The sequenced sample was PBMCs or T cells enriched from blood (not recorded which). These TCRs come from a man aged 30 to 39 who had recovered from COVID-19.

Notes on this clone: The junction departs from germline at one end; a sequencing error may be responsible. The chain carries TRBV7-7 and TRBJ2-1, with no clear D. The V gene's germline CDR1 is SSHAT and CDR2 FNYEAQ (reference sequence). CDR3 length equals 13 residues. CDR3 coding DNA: TGTGCTAGCAGCTTAGCCCCACTAAGGGAGCAGTTCTTC. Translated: CASSLAPLREQFF.

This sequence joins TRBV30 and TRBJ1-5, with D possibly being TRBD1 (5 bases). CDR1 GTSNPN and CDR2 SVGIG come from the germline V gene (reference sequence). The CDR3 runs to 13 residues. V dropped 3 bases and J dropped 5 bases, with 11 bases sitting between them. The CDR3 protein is CAWSPGGDQPQHF. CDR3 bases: TGTGCCTGGAGCCCGGGGGGGGATCAGCCCCAGCATTTT.

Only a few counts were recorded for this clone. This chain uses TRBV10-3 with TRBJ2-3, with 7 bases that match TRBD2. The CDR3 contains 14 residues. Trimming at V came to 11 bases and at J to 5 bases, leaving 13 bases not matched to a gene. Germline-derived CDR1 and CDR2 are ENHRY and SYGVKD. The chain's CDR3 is CAAQGRAGEDTQYF. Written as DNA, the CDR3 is TGTGCCGCCCAAGGGAGGGCCGGAGAAGATACGCAGTATTTT.

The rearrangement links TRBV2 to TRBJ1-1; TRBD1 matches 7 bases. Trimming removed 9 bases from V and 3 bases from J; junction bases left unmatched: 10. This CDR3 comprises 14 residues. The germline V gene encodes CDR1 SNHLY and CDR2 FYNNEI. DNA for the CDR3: TGTGCCAGTTCGGGACAGTCTACTGACACTGAAGCTTTCTTT. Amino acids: CASSGQSTDTEAFF.

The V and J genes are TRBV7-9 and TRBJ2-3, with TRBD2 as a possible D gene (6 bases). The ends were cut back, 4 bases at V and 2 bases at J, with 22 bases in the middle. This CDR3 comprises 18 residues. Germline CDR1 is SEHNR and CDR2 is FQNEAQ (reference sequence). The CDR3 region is CASSWPLSTGGNTDTQYF. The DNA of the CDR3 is TGTGCCAGCAGCTGGCCCCTTTCGACGGGCGGGAACACAGATACGCAGTATTTT.

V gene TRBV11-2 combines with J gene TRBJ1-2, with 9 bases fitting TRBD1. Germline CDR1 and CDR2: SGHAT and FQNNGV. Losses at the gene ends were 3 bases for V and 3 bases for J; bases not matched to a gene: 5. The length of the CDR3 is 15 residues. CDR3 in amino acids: CASSLGTGLYYGYTF. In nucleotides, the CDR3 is TGTGCCAGCAGCTTGGGGACAGGGCTTTACTATGGCTACACCTTC.

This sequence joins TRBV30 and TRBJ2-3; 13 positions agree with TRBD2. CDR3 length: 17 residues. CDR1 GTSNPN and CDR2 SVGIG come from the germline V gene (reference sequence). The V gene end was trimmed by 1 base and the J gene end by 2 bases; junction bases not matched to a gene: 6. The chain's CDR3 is CAWSGGTSGVLTDTQYF. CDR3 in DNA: TGTGCCTGGAGTGGGGGGACTAGCGGGGTTCTCACAGATACGCAGTATTTT.

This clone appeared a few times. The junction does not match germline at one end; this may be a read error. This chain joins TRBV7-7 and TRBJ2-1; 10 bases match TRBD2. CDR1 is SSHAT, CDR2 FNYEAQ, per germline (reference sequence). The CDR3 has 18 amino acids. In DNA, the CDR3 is TGTGCTAGCAGCCCCCAGCCTTTGTCGCTAGCGGGGGAAAATGAGCAGTTCTTC. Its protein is CASSPQPLSLAGENEQFF.

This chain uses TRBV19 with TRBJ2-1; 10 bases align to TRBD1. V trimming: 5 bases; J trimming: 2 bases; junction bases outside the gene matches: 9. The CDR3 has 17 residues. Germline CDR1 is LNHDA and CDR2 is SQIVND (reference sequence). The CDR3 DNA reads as TGTGCCAGTAGTGCGAATATCGGGACAGGGGCCTACAATGAGCAGTTCTTC. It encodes CASSANIGTGAYNEQFF.

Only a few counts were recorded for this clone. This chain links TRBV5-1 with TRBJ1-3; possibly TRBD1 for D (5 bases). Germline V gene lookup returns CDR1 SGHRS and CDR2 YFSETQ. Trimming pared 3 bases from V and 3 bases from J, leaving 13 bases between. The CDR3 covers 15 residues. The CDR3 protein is CASSSRGGDGNTIYF. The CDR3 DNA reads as TGCGCCAGCAGCTCCCGGGGAGGGGATGGAAACACCATATATTTT.

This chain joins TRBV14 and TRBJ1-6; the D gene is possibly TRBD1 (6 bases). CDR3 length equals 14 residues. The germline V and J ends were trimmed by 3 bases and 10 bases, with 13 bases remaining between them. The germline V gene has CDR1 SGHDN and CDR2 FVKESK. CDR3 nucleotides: TGTGCCAGCAGCCAGAGACAGGCAGCCTCACCCCTCCACTTT. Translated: CASSQRQAASPLHF.

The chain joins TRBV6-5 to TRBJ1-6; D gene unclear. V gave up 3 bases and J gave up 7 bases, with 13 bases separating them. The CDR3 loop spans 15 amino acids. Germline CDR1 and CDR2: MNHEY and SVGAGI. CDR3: CASSYSGRGNSPLHF. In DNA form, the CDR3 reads TGTGCCAGCAGTTATAGCGGACGCGGAAATTCACCCCTCCACTTT.

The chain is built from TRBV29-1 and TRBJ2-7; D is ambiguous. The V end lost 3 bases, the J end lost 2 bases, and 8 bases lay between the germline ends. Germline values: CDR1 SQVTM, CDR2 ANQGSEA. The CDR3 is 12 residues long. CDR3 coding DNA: TGCAGCGTTGAGAAATCTACCTACGAGCAGTACTTC. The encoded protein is CSVEKSTYEQYF.

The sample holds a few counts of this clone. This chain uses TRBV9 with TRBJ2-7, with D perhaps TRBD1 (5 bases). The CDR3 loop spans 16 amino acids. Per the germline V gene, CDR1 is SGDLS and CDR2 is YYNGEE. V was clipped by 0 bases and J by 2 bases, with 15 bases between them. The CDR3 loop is CASSVAGAGSTYEQYF. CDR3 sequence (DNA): TGTGCCAGCAGCGTAGCAGGCGCAGGGTCCACCTACGAGCAGTACTTC.